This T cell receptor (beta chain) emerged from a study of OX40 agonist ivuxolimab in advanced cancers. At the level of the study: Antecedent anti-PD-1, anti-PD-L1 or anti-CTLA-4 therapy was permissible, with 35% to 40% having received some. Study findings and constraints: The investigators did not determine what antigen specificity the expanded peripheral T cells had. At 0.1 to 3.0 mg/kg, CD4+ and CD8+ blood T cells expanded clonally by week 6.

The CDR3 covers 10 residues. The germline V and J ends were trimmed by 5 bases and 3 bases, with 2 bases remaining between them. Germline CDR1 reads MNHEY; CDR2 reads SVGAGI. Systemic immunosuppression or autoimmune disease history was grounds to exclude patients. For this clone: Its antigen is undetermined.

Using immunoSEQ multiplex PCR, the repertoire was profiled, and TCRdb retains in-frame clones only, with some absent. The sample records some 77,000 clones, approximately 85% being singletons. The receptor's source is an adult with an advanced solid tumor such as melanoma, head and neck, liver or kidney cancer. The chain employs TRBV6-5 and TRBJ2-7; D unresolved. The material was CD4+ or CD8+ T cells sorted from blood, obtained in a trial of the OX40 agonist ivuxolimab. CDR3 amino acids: CASSHYEQYF. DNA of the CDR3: TGTGCCAGCAGTCACTACGAGCAGTACTTC.